This entry lists 31 T cell receptor beta chains sequenced from one sample in a study of T cells in narcolepsy. The repertoire was sequenced with immunoSEQ multiplex PCR; TCRdb's copy has only in-frame clones and lacks some. This sample has approximately 30,000 clones; 70% to 85% occur once, and the top ten carry around 1.3%. The sequencing sample was made of CD45RA- memory CD4+ T cells from PBMCs. The receptors were sampled from a human donor with narcolepsy.

About this clone: Additional DNA sequences in this sample encode the identical CDR3. CDR3 DNA sequence: TGCAGCGTCGGAGGGGCTAATGAAAAACTGTTTTTT. Translation: CSVGGANEKLFF. The chain combines TRBV29-1 with TRBJ1-4; tentatively, D is TRBD1 (5 bases). Germline V gene data show CDR1 as SQVTM and CDR2 as ANQGSEA. The CDR3 runs to 12 residues. V was shortened by 6 bases and J by 3 bases, with 8 bases between the two germline ends.

V and J are TRBV27 and TRBJ2-1, with D possibly being TRBD1 or TRBD2 (5 bases each). This CDR3 is built from 13 residues. In germline, CDR1 is MNHEY, CDR2 SMNVEV (reference sequence). Trimming shortened V by 0 bases and J by 8 bases, and 8 bases separated the two germline ends. The CDR3 loop is CASSLSVGDEQFF. The CDR3 nucleotides are TGTGCCAGCAGTTTATCAGTGGGGGATGAGCAGTTCTTC.

The V call is TRBV7-2, the J call TRBJ1-4; a possible D gene is TRBD1 (6 bases). This CDR3 is 15 amino acids long. Deletions cut 5 bases from V and 5 bases from J, with 15 bases between. CDR1 is SGHTA and CDR2 is FQGNSA in the germline V gene. The CDR3 spells CASSPSTGINEKLFF. The CDR3 bases are TGTGCCAGCAGCCCCTCCACAGGGATCAATGAAAAACTGTTTTTT.

In this sample, this clone is medium-sized (0.01 to 0.1%). The same CDR3 can be traced to other DNA sequences in this sample. As DNA, the CDR3 is TGTGCCAGCAGCTTAGAAAGCAGGGGGTGGAATGGCTACACCTTC. This translates into CASSLESRGWNGYTF. The chain combines TRBV7-9 with TRBJ1-2, with TRBD1 matching over 7 bases. This CDR3 has 15 amino acids. Germline CDR1 is SEHNR and CDR2 is FQNEAQ (reference sequence). J lost 6 bases, V lost 1 base, and 8 bases had no gene match.

This clone occurred once. The V gene is TRBV11-2, the J gene TRBJ2-1; D is uncertain. CDR3 length: 15 residues. V was pared by 2 bases and J by 0 bases, with 8 bases between. Germline assignment: CDR1 SGHAT and CDR2 FQNNGV. CDR3 DNA: TGTGCCAGCAGCTTAATGGGAAGCTCCTACAATGAGCAGTTCTTC. Its protein is CASSLMGSSYNEQFF. The variable domain in full, completed from reference TRBV11-2 and TRBJ2-1, reads EAGVAQSPRYKIIEKRQSVAFWCNPISGHATLYWYQQILGQGPKLLIQFQNNGVVDDSQLPKDRFSAERLKGVDSTLKIQPAKLEDSAVYLCASSLMGSSYNEQFFGPGTRLTVL.

The gene calls are TRBV5-1 and TRBJ1-4, with D possibly TRBD1 on 6 matching bases. V was pared by 5 bases and J by 2 bases, with 16 bases between. Per germline, CDR1 SGHRS and CDR2 YFSETQ. The length of the CDR3 is 16 residues. CDR3 sequence reads: CASRPSGGGTNEKLFF. CDR3 bases: TGCGCCAGCAGGCCCTCTGGGGGGGGCACTAATGAAAAACTGTTTTTT. The entire variable domain, with the rest obtained from reference TRBV5-1 and TRBJ1-4, is as follows: KAGVTQTPRYLIKTRGQQVTLSCSPISGHRSVSWYQQTPGQGLQFLFEYFSETQRNKGNFPGRFSGRQFSNSRSEMNVSTLELGDSALYLCASRPSGGGTNEKLFFGSGTQLSVL.

The chain links TRBV7-6 to TRBJ1-4, with D unresolved. With 4 bases removed from V and 3 bases from J, the gap between germline ends came to 9 bases. The CDR3 has 14 amino acids. The germline gives CDR1 SGHVS, CDR2 FNYEAQ. The CDR3 DNA follows: TGTGCCAGCAGCTCGAGTCCTGCTAATGAAAAACTGTTTTTT. Residues: CASSSSPANEKLFF.

The chain joins TRBV5-4 to TRBJ1-6; maybe TRBD1 (6 bases). Deletions cut 4 bases from V and 7 bases from J, with 18 bases between. Germline V gives CDR1 SGHNT, CDR2 YYREEE (reference sequence). The CDR3 contains 16 residues. The DNA of the CDR3 is TGTGCCAGCAGCGAAATCAGGGGAATAGTCAATTCACCCCTCCACTTT. The encoded protein is CASSEIRGIVNSPLHF. The variable domain in full, completed from reference TRBV5-4 and TRBJ1-6, reads ETGVTQSPTHLIKTRGQQVTLRCSSQSGHNTVSWYQQALGQGPQFIFQYYREEENGRGNFPPRFSGLQFPNYSSELNVNALELDDSALYLCASSEIRGIVNSPLHFGNGTRLTVT.

This chain uses TRBV5-1 with TRBJ1-1; no firm D call. V was cut by 5 bases and J by 1 base, with 9 bases left in between. Germline CDR1 SGHRS, CDR2 YFSETQ. The CDR3 sequence is 13 residues long. CDR3 nucleotide sequence: TGCGCCAGCAGTTTACAGAGGAACACTGAAGCTTTCTTT. It yields the protein CASSLQRNTEAFF.

The gene calls are TRBV29-1 and TRBJ2-1; possibly TRBD1 for D (6 bases). This CDR3 contains 15 residues. The germline V gene has CDR1 SQVTM and CDR2 ANQGSEA. V was cut by 4 bases and J by 4 bases, with 17 bases left in between. Written as DNA, the CDR3 is TGCAGCGTTGTAGGTTCCACAGGGACGTACAATGAGCAGTTCTTC. It is translated as CSVVGSTGTYNEQFF.

This clone turned up a few times. CDR3: CATATGGAGPATGELFF. The CDR3 bases are TGCGCCACCGCGACAGGGGGCGCAGGACCTGCCACCGGGGAGCTGTTTTTT. The chain links TRBV5-1 to TRBJ2-2; 10 bases are shared with TRBD1. This CDR3 comprises 17 residues. Germline lookup yields CDR1 SGHRS and CDR2 YFSETQ. V gave up 9 bases and J gave up 4 bases; unmatched junction bases: 15.

The chain uses TRBV2 and TRBJ2-3; D not certain. This CDR3 region has 14 residues. In germline, CDR1 is SNHLY, CDR2 FYNNEI. Trimming removed 0 bases from V and 5 bases from J, with 9 bases in between. The CDR3 DNA follows: TGTGCCAGCAGTGAAGCGCTGGCAGGAGATACGCAGTATTTT. It specifies CASSEALAGDTQYF.

This rearrangement joins TRBV15 to TRBJ2-1; tentatively, D is TRBD1 (6 bases). From germline, CDR1 is LNHNV and CDR2 YYDKDF (reference sequence). Trimming cost V 6 bases and J 2 bases, with 14 bases left between them. The CDR3 covers 15 residues. CDR3 protein: CATSRPGHTYNEQFF. The CDR3 nucleotides read TGTGCCACCAGTCGGCCGGGACATACCTACAATGAGCAGTTCTTC.

In its sample, this clone was seen once. The chain links TRBV28 to TRBJ1-1; D may be TRBD1 (5 bases). The CDR3 contains 13 residues. The V and J ends lost 2 bases and 9 bases respectively, with 13 bases between them. Germline CDR1 MDHEN, CDR2 SYDVKM. CDR3 nucleotide sequence: TGTGCCAGCAGTTTAACGGGGCCCTTTAAAGCTTTCTTT. It specifies CASSLTGPFKAFF.

This chain connects TRBV14 to TRBJ2-2; possibly TRBD1 for D (6 bases). This CDR3 has 15 amino acids. The germline V and J ends were trimmed by 1 base and 4 bases, with 10 bases remaining between them. Germline V gene data show CDR1 as SGHDN and CDR2 as FVKESK. This chain's CDR3 is CASSQVQGTTGELFF. CDR3 nucleotides: TGTGCCAGCAGCCAAGTCCAGGGGACCACCGGGGAGCTGTTTTTT.

The chain is built from TRBV28 and TRBJ1-1, with 10 bases matching TRBD1. CDR3 length: 14 amino acids. CDR1 is MDHEN and CDR2 is SYDVKM in the germline V gene. The ends lost 3 bases at V and 5 bases at J; junction bases unmatched: 3. CDR3 nucleotides: TGTGCCAGCAGTTTGGGACAGGGGAGGACTGAAGCTTTCTTT. Translation gives CASSLGQGRTEAFF.

The rearrangement uses TRBV10-1 and TRBJ2-3; 10 nucleotides line up with TRBD2. V lost 5 bases to trimming and J lost 8 bases; unmatched junction nucleotides: 7. This CDR3 has 14 residues. Germline V gives CDR1 WNHNN, CDR2 SYGVQD (reference sequence). The CDR3 region is CASSSSGGAGTQYF. DNA of the CDR3: TGCGCCAGCAGTTCCAGCGGGGGGGCCGGTACGCAGTATTTT.

This rearrangement joins TRBV30 to TRBJ2-1; no reliable D call. Germline-derived CDR1 and CDR2 are GTSNPN and SVGIG (reference sequence). Trimming took off 0 bases at V and 8 bases at J, with 5 bases between the two ends. This CDR3 is 11 amino acids long. CDR3 residues: CAWSVRYEQFF. CDR3 coding DNA: TGTGCCTGGAGTGTACGGTATGAGCAGTTCTTC.

The V and J genes are TRBV7-9 and TRBJ1-5, with 7 positions matching TRBD1. The V and J ends lost 5 bases and 4 bases, in that order; junction bases with no gene match: 8. CDR1 and CDR2 from the germline V gene are SEHNR and FQNEAQ (reference sequence). The CDR3 is 15 amino acids. The DNA of the CDR3 is TGTGCCAGCAGCCGGTCCACAGGGGTAAATCAGCCCCAGCATTTT. Amino acid sequence: CASSRSTGVNQPQHF.

The chain employs TRBV5-8 and TRBJ1-5, with D maybe TRBD1 (5 bases). The germline V gene encodes CDR1 SGHTS and CDR2 YDEGEE. V shed 4 bases and J shed 6 bases, with 17 bases lying between them. CDR3 size: 15 residues. The CDR3 here is CASSPQVGVGQPQHF. The CDR3 nucleotides read TGTGCCAGCAGCCCCCAGGTGGGGGTTGGTCAGCCCCAGCATTTT.

The chain links TRBV7-3 to TRBJ2-3; the D gene is possibly TRBD1 (5 bases). The CDR3 has 16 amino acids. Trimming took 1 base from V and 4 from J, leaving 15 bases between them. Germline V lookup: CDR1 SGHTA, CDR2 FQGTGA. CDR3 nucleotides: TGTGCCAGCAGCTTAAGGGGCAGTATACTTCCAGATACGCAGTATTTT. Amino acids: CASSLRGSILPDTQYF.

The V and J genes are TRBV6-6 and TRBJ2-2; D is perhaps TRBD1 (6 bases). Germline lookup yields CDR1 MNHNY and CDR2 SVGAGI (reference sequence). V was clipped by 2 bases and J by 3 bases, with 7 bases between them. The CDR3 has 14 residues. Here the CDR3 reads CASSYKGDTGELFF. Here the CDR3 DNA reads TGTGCCAGCAGTTACAAGGGGGACACCGGGGAGCTGTTTTTT.

DNA for the CDR3: TGTGCCAGCAGTGGTGGGGTCTACGAGCAGTACGTC. Amino acid sequence: CASSGGVYEQYV. This chain joins TRBV6-1 and TRBJ2-7; D is unclear. Trimming pared 4 bases from V and 3 bases from J, leaving 7 bases between. Germline CDR1 is MNHNS and CDR2 is SASEGT. This CDR3 spans 12 amino acids.

The V gene is TRBV19, the J gene TRBJ1-2, with a weak D call TRBD1 (6 bases). Germline CDR1 reads LNHDA; CDR2 reads SQIVND (reference sequence). The CDR3 length is 13 residues. V gave up 0 bases and J gave up 4 bases, with 6 bases separating them. CDR3 amino acids: CASSIEGGYGYTF. CDR3 DNA sequence: TGTGCCAGTAGTATAGAAGGGGGCTATGGCTACACCTTC.

The chain is built from TRBV7-8 and TRBJ2-2; 9 bases match TRBD2. The J segment lost 6 bases and the V segment lost 6 bases, leaving 5 bases of the junction unmatched. CDR3 length: 14 residues. CDR1 is SGHVS and CDR2 is FQNEAQ in the germline V gene. In nucleotides, the CDR3 is TGTGCCAGCAGACCGGCGGGGGGGGCCGGGGAGCTGTTTTTT. This sequence encodes CASRPAGGAGELFF. The variable domain in full, completed from reference TRBV7-8 and TRBJ2-2, reads GAGVSQSPRYKVAKRGQDVALRCDPISGHVSLFWYQQALGQGPEFLTYFQNEAQLDKSGLPSDRFFAERPEGSVSTLKIQRTQQEDSAVYLCASRPAGGAGELFFGEGSRLTVL.

This sequence joins TRBV15 and TRBJ1-5; D ambiguous. The V end lost 0 bases, the J end lost 5 bases, and 14 bases lay between the germline ends. Germline-derived CDR1 and CDR2 are LNHNV and YYDKDF (reference sequence). The CDR3 covers 16 residues. The chain's CDR3 is CATSRDRTGGYQPQHF. The CDR3 DNA follows: TGTGCCACCAGCAGAGATCGCACGGGAGGTTATCAGCCCCAGCATTTT.

CDR3: CASSQDARGHYGYTF. The CDR3 DNA reads as TGTGCCAGCAGCCAAGATGCCAGGGGCCACTATGGCTACACCTTC. This sequence joins TRBV4-2 and TRBJ1-2, with D possibly TRBD1 on 6 matching bases. Germline V CDR1 and CDR2: LGHNA, YNFKEQ. The CDR3 runs 15 residues. The germline V and J ends were trimmed by 0 bases and 3 bases, with 11 bases remaining between them.

V usage is TRBV7-9 and J usage is TRBJ1-4, with no clear D. Trimming cost V 5 bases and J 8 bases, with 15 bases left between them. The CDR3 consists of 14 residues. From germline, CDR1 is SEHNR and CDR2 FQNEAQ (reference sequence). The CDR3: CASSPTFLGEKLFF. The CDR3 DNA sequence: TGTGCCAGCAGCCCTACCTTCTTGGGGGAAAAACTGTTTTTT.

The chain uses TRBV6-6 and TRBJ1-6; 7 bases align to TRBD1. After removal of 6 bases from V and 7 bases from J, the junction contained 6 bases not matched to a gene. Germline V gives CDR1 MNHNY, CDR2 SVGAGI (reference sequence). The CDR3 is 14 amino acids. The DNA of the CDR3 is TGTGCCAGCAGCGTTACGGGACAGAATTCACCCCTCCACTTT. Its protein is CASSVTGQNSPLHF.

J is TRBJ1-5 and V is TRBV5-6; 7 positions match TRBD1. The V segment lost 2 bases and the J segment 2 bases; nucleotides outside the gene matches: 1. This CDR3 is built from 14 residues. The germline gives CDR1 SGHDT, CDR2 YYEEEE. The DNA of the CDR3 is TGTGCCAGCAGCTTTGACAGGGGCAATCAGCCCCAGCATTTT. It codes for CASSFDRGNQPQHF.

The V and J genes are TRBV5-1 and TRBJ2-5; 7 bases map to TRBD1. J lost 5 bases, V lost 4 bases, and 5 bases had no gene match. The CDR3 runs 13 residues. Germline CDR1 is SGHRS and CDR2 is YFSETQ. CDR3 in DNA: TGCGCCAGCAGCCTTGGACAGGCGGAGACCCAGTACTTC. Amino acid sequence: CASSLGQAETQYF.